This T cell receptor beta chain appears in the sequencing data of a study of low-dose radiotherapy and immunotherapy resistance in tumors. CDR3 length: 12 amino acids. Trimming took off 7 bases at V and 5 bases at J, with 8 bases between the two ends. Germline CDR1 reads KGHDR; CDR2 reads SFDVKD. TCR amplification ran about 20 PCR cycles using constant-region and V-primer adapter primers. Using its own MiXCR run on the reads, TCRdb lists one record per CDR3 protein. The sample lists under 60,000 distinct CDR3 sequences; approximately 35% were seen once. Time point noted: after trial treatment. Treatment specified: LDRT plus nivolumab, ipilimumab, low-dose cyclophosphamide and aspirin (RACIN trial). Donors were given nivolumab, ipilimumab, aspirin, low-dose cyclophosphamide and low-dose radiotherapy. In its sample, this clonotype ranks as medium-sized (0.01 to 0.1%).

The sequenced sample was PBMCs, obtained after low-dose radiotherapy plus immunotherapy. This receptor was taken from a male donor with rectosigmoid adenocarcinoma. The chain combines TRBV24-1 with TRBJ2-1, with unresolved D. In nucleotides, the CDR3 is TGTGCCACCAGCCACTTGAACAATGAGCAGTTCTTC. It yields the protein CATSHLNNEQFF.